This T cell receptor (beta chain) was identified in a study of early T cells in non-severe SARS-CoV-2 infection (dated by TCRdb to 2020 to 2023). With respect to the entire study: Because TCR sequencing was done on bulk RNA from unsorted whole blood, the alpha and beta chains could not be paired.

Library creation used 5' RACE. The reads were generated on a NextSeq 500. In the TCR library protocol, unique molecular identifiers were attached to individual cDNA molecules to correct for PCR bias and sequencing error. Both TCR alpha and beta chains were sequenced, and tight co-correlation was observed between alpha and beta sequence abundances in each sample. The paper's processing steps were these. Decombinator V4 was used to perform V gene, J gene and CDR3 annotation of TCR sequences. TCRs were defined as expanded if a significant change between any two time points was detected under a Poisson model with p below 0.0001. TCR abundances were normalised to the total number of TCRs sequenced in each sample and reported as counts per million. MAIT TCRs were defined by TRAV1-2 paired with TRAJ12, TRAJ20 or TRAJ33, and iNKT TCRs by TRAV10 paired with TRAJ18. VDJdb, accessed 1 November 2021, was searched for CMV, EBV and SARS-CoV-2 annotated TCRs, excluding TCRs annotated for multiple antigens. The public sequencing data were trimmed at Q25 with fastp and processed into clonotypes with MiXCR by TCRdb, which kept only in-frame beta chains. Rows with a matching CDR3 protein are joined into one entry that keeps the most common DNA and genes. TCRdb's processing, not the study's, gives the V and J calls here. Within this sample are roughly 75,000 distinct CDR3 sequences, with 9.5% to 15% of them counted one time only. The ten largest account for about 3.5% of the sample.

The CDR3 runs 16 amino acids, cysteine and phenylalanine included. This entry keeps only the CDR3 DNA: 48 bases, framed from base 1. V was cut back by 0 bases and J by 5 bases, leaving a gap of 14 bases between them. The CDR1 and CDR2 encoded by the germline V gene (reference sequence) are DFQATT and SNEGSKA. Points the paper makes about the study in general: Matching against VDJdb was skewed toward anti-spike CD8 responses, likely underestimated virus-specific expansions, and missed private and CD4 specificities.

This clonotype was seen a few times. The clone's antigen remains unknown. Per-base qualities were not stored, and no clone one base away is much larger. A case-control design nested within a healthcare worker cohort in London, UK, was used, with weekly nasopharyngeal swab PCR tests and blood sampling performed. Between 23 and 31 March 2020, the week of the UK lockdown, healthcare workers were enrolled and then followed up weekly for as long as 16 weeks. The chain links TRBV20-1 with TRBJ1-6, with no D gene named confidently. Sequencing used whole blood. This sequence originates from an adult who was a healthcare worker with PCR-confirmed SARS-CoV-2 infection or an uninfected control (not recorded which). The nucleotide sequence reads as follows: TGCAGTGCTAGAGATTCAGTTCGGGAGCATAATTCACCCCTCCACTTT. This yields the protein CSARDSVREHNSPLHF.